This T cell receptor (beta chain) was observed in a study of blood T cell repertoires in COVID-19. CDR1 SNHLY and CDR2 FYNNEI come from the germline V gene. The CDR3 consists of 14 residues. Trimming cost V 9 bases and J 2 bases; bases outside gene matches: 6. In the authors' workflow: Estimation of nucleated cell counts relied on the amplification of reference gene primers. The protocol was immunoSEQ multiplex PCR, while the TCRdb copy is restricted to in-frame clones and leaves out a portion. V, J and clone size reflect that table, while D and trimming were determined from the DNA. The table has a few hundred thousand clones, 88% seen once; the top ten hold approximately 4%.

The clonotype originates from a man between 60 and 75 years old who had recovered from COVID-19. The sample consisted of peripheral blood. The chain is built from TRBV2 and TRBJ2-2; 7 nucleotides line up with TRBD1. CDR3: CASQTGSNTGELFF. In nucleotides, the CDR3 is TGTGCCAGTCAGACAGGGTCTAACACCGGGGAGCTGTTTTTT.